This T cell receptor (beta chain) was captured in a study of cytotoxic CD8 clonotypes in ibrutinib-treated CLL (dated by TCRdb to the early 2020s). Regarding the complete study: The cohort included some 14 treatment-naive and ten to twelve relapsed/refractory patients; 17 to 18 were IGHV unmutated. Partial responses were observed in about 25 patients and complete responses in 2; after a median follow-up of 68 months, remission was maintained in approximately 15 patients and progression was observed in around twelve. The response samples were drawn at a median of around eleven months into treatment, with a range of about 6 to 36 months. On average, each sample had 255,043 productive templates and about 89,000 productive rearrangements. Of the 70 to 100 people in the trial, around 24 had longitudinal samples available. Cryopreserved peripheral blood mononuclear cells were collected before treatment, at response, and at either disease progression or sustained remission. Every sample from remission and from progressive disease was obtained while the patients were still on ibrutinib. General findings and caveats noted by the study authors: At baseline, clonality was higher than in age-matched healthy donors and showed a strong correlation with circulating CD8+ T-cell counts. Lymph node repertoires were not examined, and the timing of sampling was not matched between patients in sustained remission and those whose disease progressed. Public clonotypes were rare and either contracted or stayed stable during treatment, and the rise in clonality at ibrutinib response reflected the expansion of private clonotypes. At ibrutinib response clonality went up, during sustained remission it held steady, and at progression it dropped back toward baseline.

The CDR3 covers 12 residues, taking in both the cysteine and the phenylalanine. Only the CDR3 part of the read is kept: 36 bases, read in frame from the first base. Relative to germline, V is 3 bases shorter and J is 4 bases shorter, with 9 bases between their ends. Sequences GTSNPN (CDR1) and SVGIG (CDR2) are obtained from the germline V gene (reference sequence). As to this clone: Its antigen is unknown. No base quality values were provided; no much bigger clone lies one nucleotide off.

A MiSeq instrument was used for deep resolution sequencing, which targeted depths ranging from 1 in 1 million up to 1 in 200,000 T cells, with coverage averaging 10x for each clonotype. The immunoSEQ hsTCRB Kit was used to generate the TCR beta libraries. Per the authors' processing: The data were analyzed with ImmunoSEQ Analyzer and ImmunoSEQ Data Assistant, and V, D and J gene assignments followed IMGT definitions. Clonality, with values ranging from 0 to 1, was calculated as one minus the normalized Shannon entropy of productive rearrangement frequencies. Only overrepresented clonotypes making up at least 0.05% of the repertoire of each patient were included in the public clonotype analysis. More than ten age-matched healthy donor repertoires from immuneACCESS were used as controls for clonality. The clones in this table, taken by TCRdb from immuneACCESS, are in-frame only. Not every clone is retained; where verified, under half of the shortfall comes from an unresolved V gene, and the cause of the rest is unknown. D and trimming were read from the DNA, whereas the V and J calls and clone size are those reported in that table. Counted in this sample were 200,000 to 250,000 clones; about 75% of them appeared once. In total, the top ten clones hold roughly 5.9% of the sample.

According to the study, the label for this sample's time point signals: approximately eleven months on ibrutinib. For TCR beta library preparation, around 2.1 micrograms of genomic DNA were extracted from the cryopreserved PBMCs. Longitudinal blood samples from CLL patients on ibrutinib monotherapy were analyzed using high-throughput TCR beta sequencing. The patients took part in an open-label, single-center phase 2 trial of ibrutinib monotherapy. Sequenced here: PBMCs, sampled after 12 months of ibrutinib treatment. The source is a human donor with chronic lymphocytic leukemia. The sequence links TRBV30 to TRBJ2-5; a weak D assignment points to TRBD1 (6 bases agree). The CDR3 loop reads CAWSTGIETQYF. The DNA reads as follows: TGTGCCTGGAGCACAGGGATAGAGACCCAGTACTTC.